This entry concerns a single T cell receptor beta chain. The sample is drawn from a study of cytomegalovirus exposure and HLA in healthy donors. PCR primers comprised 60 Vbeta and 13 Jbeta primers. Using immunoSEQ multiplex PCR, the repertoire was profiled, and TCRdb retains in-frame clones only, with some absent. The sample includes tens of thousands of clones, roughly four fifths of them seen just once. The TCR originated in a man aged 25-45 years in good health and CMV-seropositive. The specimen was PBMCs.

The chain's CDR3 is CASTSTGANQPQHF. The CDR3 DNA follows: TGTGCCAGCACGTCGACAGGGGCTAATCAGCCCCAGCATTTT. The chain uses TRBV6-5 and TRBJ1-5, with TRBD1 matching 8 bases. Germline V CDR1 and CDR2: MNHEY, SVGAGI. The V and J ends lost 7 bases and 4 bases, in that order; junction bases with no gene match: 6. The CDR3 sequence is 14 residues long.